The rows below give T cell receptor beta chains drawn from one sample of a study of early T cells in non-severe SARS-CoV-2 infection. TCRdb analysed the 5' RACE reads with MiXCR anew, one entry per CDR3 protein. The table has fewer than 120,000 distinct CDR3 sequences, roughly 13% seen once. The specimen comprised whole blood, sampled at baseline. These receptors all stem from an adult who was a healthcare worker with PCR-confirmed SARS-CoV-2 infection or an uninfected control (not recorded which). The CDR3 runs from the conserved cysteine through the conserved F or W. A D gene is named only where the DNA matches it firmly. Some rows mark clone size as missing; the rest say once, few, many or name a class of expanded clone.

j_call clone_size cdr3_length d_call v_call cdr3_nt cdr3_aa
TRBJ2-7 . 15 . TRBV20-1 TGCAGTGCTAGAGTCCCAGGATCTTCTTCCTACGAGCAGTACTTC CSARVPGSSSYEQYF
TRBJ1-1 . 14 . TRBV9 TGTGCCAGCAGCGCGACTAGGGGAGACACTGAAGCTTTCTTT CASSATRGDTEAFF
TRBJ2-1 . 13 . TRBV27 TGTGCCAGCAGTTTAAACAGCTACAATGAGCAGTTCTTC CASSLNSYNEQFF
TRBJ2-7 . 13 TRBD1 TRBV20-1 TGCAGTGCTAGTGACAGGGTTGACTACGAGCAGTACTTC CSASDRVDYEQYF
TRBJ2-5 few 11 . TRBV29-1 TGCAGCGTTGTTGAACAAGAGACCCAGTACTTC CSVVEQETQYF
TRBJ1-1 . 12 . TRBV2 TGTGCCAGCGTCCTACAGGGCTCTGAAGCTTTCTTT CASVLQGSEAFF
TRBJ2-7 many 17 TRBD1 TRBV29-1 TGCAGCGTTGAAGAGCGGCCAAAGACAGGGGCAGGTTACGAGCAGTACTTC CSVEERPKTGAGYEQYF
TRBJ2-1 . 14 . TRBV27 TGTGCCAGCAGTTCGGGCTTCTTAGGAGGGGAGCAGTTCTTC CASSSGFLGGEQFF
TRBJ1-4 . 14 . TRBV18 TGTGCCAGCTCACCACAGCCCGGAGGAGAAAAACTGTTTTTT CASSPQPGGEKLFF
TRBJ1-2 . 11 . TRBV9 TGTGCCAGCAGCATGAACTATGGCTACACCTTC CASSMNYGYTF
TRBJ2-7 . 14 . TRBV20-1 TGCAGTGCTAGGGGGCGGGCAACCTCCTACGAGCAGTACTTC CSARGRATSYEQYF
TRBJ2-1 . 15 TRBD1 TRBV6-5 TGTGCCAGCAGTTACGAAGGGGGCGTGAACAATGAGCAGTTCTTC CASSYEGGVNNEQFF
TRBJ1-2 many 13 TRBD1 TRBV12-3/TRBV12-4 TGTGCCAGCAGCCGACAGGGACCCTATGGCTACACCTTC CASSRQGPYGYTF
TRBJ1-1 few 15 . TRBV6-1 TGTGCCAGCACATCGGGTCTGAACGGGGGCACTGAAGCTTTCTTT CASTSGLNGGTEAFF
TRBJ1-1 few 13 TRBD1 TRBV6-1 TGTGCCAGTAACAGGGGGGGTAGGGCTGAAGCTTTCTTT CASNRGGRAEAFF
TRBJ2-1 many 14 TRBD2 TRBV20-1 TGCAGTGCTAGCTGGACTAGCGGGAGAAATGAGCAGTTCTTC CSASWTSGRNEQFF
TRBJ2-3 many 16 . TRBV4-2 TGTGCCAGCAGCCAACTAGGGACGGCCGGGGTGGATACGCAGTATTTT CASSQLGTAGVDTQYF
TRBJ2-5 . 16 TRBD2 TRBV20-1 TGCAGTGCTAGAGATTGGAATAGCGGGGGTCAAGAGACCCAGTACTTC CSARDWNSGGQETQYF
TRBJ1-2 few 14 . TRBV7-2 TGTGCCAGCAGCTTAGATTTCAGGGTCTATGGCTACACCTTC CASSLDFRVYGYTF
TRBJ1-1 . 11 TRBD1 TRBV6-6 TGTGCCAGCAGTCGACAGGGGAGCGCTTTCTTT CASSRQGSAFF
TRBJ2-3 few 14 . TRBV7-9 TGTGCCAGCAGCTTAACTATTAGGCGAGATACGCAGTATTTT CASSLTIRRDTQYF
TRBJ2-5 . 15 . TRBV5-5 TGTGCCAGCAGCTTGGTGGGCGTGGGGCAAGAGACCCAGTACTTC CASSLVGVGQETQYF
TRBJ2-2 many 14 . TRBV11-2 TGTGCCAGCAGCTTGGCTGGGAGCACCGGGGAGCTGTTTTTT CASSLAGSTGELFF
TRBJ1-3 . 13 . TRBV7-6 TGTGCCAGCAGCTTGGCCTCTGGAAACACCATATATTTT CASSLASGNTIYF
TRBJ2-3 . 16 TRBD2 TRBV5-1 TGCGCCAGCAGCTCCCTCCGCGGGGGGCGTACAGATACGCAGTATTTT CASSSLRGGRTDTQYF
TRBJ2-5 . 15 . TRBV7-3 TGTGCCAGCAGCTTAATGCCGGGGATCCAAGAGACCCAGTACTTC CASSLMPGIQETQYF
TRBJ1-1 . 13 . TRBV4-1 TGCGCCAGCAGCCAAGTGCCGGGCGCTGAAGCTTTCTTT CASSQVPGAEAFF
TRBJ1-1 few 15 . TRBV12-3/TRBV12-4 TGTGCCAGCGGACTCGGACAGCTCATGAACACTGAAGCTTTCTTT CASGLGQLMNTEAFF
TRBJ1-1 . 14 . TRBV7-3 TGTGCCAGCACCCTAACCGCGGGGGACACTGAAGCTTTCTTT CASTLTAGDTEAFF
TRBJ2-5 . 11 . TRBV20-1 TGCAGTGCTAGAGATACGGAGACCCAGTACTTC CSARDTETQYF
TRBJ2-1 many 18 TRBD2 TRBV7-8 TGTGCCAGCAGCTTCACCTCGCAACTAGCGGGAGTAGGCAATGAGCAGTTCTTC CASSFTSQLAGVGNEQFF
TRBJ2-1 many 16 . TRBV12-3/TRBV12-4 TGTGCCAGCAGTTTAGGGGGGATTCAGGGGCGAAACGAGCAGTTCTTC CASSLGGIQGRNEQFF